This T cell receptor beta chain was sequenced in a study of CD8+ T cells in alopecia areata. On the study more broadly: Treated patients were given 5 to 10 mg oral tofacitinib twice daily.

Following extraction, RNA underwent reverse transcription to cDNA, which served as the sequencing template. Clones were read by immunoSEQ multiplex PCR, and TCRdb kept only the in-frame ones, dropping some. The table includes roughly 150,000 clones, about 50% detected once. Remarks on this clone: Its antigen is not known.

Study outcomes and limitations: Researchers report lesional scalp, most notably alopecia totalis/universalis, outstripped normal scalp in clonality. Patients shared TCRs less clearly than mice did, possibly owing to HLA.

Germline loops: CDR1 LGHNT, CDR2 FRNRAP. This CDR3 spans 12 amino acids. V lost 4 bases and J lost 8, with 8 bases in between. The chain links TRBV12-5 to TRBJ1-4, with D tentatively TRBD1 (5 bases). This receptor was taken from a human donor with alopecia areata. Source: CD8+ T cells sorted from blood, taken at week 0. This CDR3 reads CASGWDGEKLFF. The CDR3 DNA sequence: TGTGCTAGTGGTTGGGACGGGGAAAAACTGTTTTTT.